The T cell receptor (beta chain) under discussion was sequenced for a study of chemoradiotherapy in HPV16-positive cancers. Across the whole study: Functional T-cell assays on a couple of HPV16-positive patients' cells defined candidate HPV-specific clones and common TCR motifs. Whole-study results and caveats: Non-HPV-specific T cells did not expand in tumors during treatment, whereas candidate HPV-specific clones and E7-related motifs did. In HPV16-positive patients, HPV-responsive T-cell expansion tracked better recurrence-free survival.

The CDR3 runs 16 residues. V lost 4 bases to trimming and J lost 3 bases; unmatched junction nucleotides: 5. The germline V gene has CDR1 SGHAT and CDR2 FQDESV (reference sequence). This table comes from immunoSEQ multiplex PCR, and its TCRdb copy is limited to in-frame clones, with some not included. The repertoire includes approximately 23,000 clones, over 85% of them detected once, and around 23% sits in the top ten. Remarks on this clone: Its target is not known.

The sequence was collected from a human donor with HPV-associated anogenital cancer. The chain is built from TRBV11-1 and TRBJ2-2, with 10 bases identical to TRBD1. The sample was blood, taken from a patient who underwent chemoradiotherapy. The CDR3 coding sequence is TGTGCCAGCAGCTCGTCGGACAGGGGGGACACCGGGGAGCTGTTTTTT. Its translation: CASSSSDRGDTGELFF.